Below, 8 T cell receptor beta chains from the same sample are listed, as sequenced in a study of cytomegalovirus exposure and HLA in healthy donors. 60 Vbeta and 13 Jbeta primers were used in PCR. The data were produced by immunoSEQ multiplex PCR, yet TCRdb's version contains in-frame clones alone and is incomplete. The table has about 94,000 clones, roughly 8.2% seen once. The sequenced sample was PBMCs. The receptor source for this set is a man aged 45 to 65 in good health and CMV-seronegative.

This chain joins TRBV10-3 and TRBJ1-2; weak D call: TRBD1 (5 bases). V was clipped by 3 bases and J by 8 bases, with 10 bases between them. CDR1 ENHRY and CDR2 SYGVKD come from the germline V gene. There are 12 residues in the CDR3. In DNA, the CDR3 is TGTGCCATCAGTGATGGACATTACGGCTACACCTTC. It specifies CAISDGHYGYTF.

This clone was seen a few times. V usage is TRBV6-5 and J usage is TRBJ2-7; tentatively, D is TRBD1 (5 bases). V gave up 3 bases and J gave up 6 bases, with 12 bases separating them. There are 13 residues in the CDR3. Germline CDR1 and CDR2: MNHEY and SVGAGI. Here the CDR3 DNA reads TGTGCCAGCAGTTATTGGCAGGGTAGCGAGCAGTACTTC. Its translation: CASSYWQGSEQYF.

The chain recombines TRBV19 with TRBJ1-2; the D is unclear. Trimming removed 7 bases from V and 3 bases from J, with 18 bases in between. Germline CDR1 LNHDA, CDR2 SQIVND (reference sequence). This CDR3 contains 15 residues. The CDR3 here is CASIPTAGAHYGYTF. CDR3 DNA: TGTGCCAGTATTCCAACCGCGGGAGCCCACTATGGCTACACCTTC.

This clone was seen a few times. This rearrangement joins TRBV11-1 to TRBJ2-1, with a weak D call TRBD2 (5 bases). Germline-derived CDR1 and CDR2 are SGHAT and FQDESV (reference sequence). This CDR3 has 16 amino acids. Trimming left V 5 bases short and J 0 bases short, with 14 bases between. The CDR3 coding sequence is TGTGCCAGCAGCGCGCAGCAGCGGCACTCCTACAATGAGCAGTTCTTC. Its translation is CASSAQQRHSYNEQFF.

This chain links TRBV4-1 with TRBJ1-2; maybe TRBD1 (6 bases). Germline V gene lookup returns CDR1 MGHRA and CDR2 YSYEKL. The CDR3 sequence is 14 residues long. V shed 0 bases and J shed 4 bases, with 9 bases lying between them. The CDR3 sequence: CASSQDARGYGYTF. CDR3 sequence (DNA): TGCGCCAGCAGCCAAGATGCCAGGGGCTATGGCTACACCTTC.

This chain joins TRBV30 and TRBJ1-6; D is ambiguous. The CDR3 spans 13 residues. V was cut by 7 bases and J by 6 bases, with 13 bases left in between. Germline V lookup: CDR1 GTSNPN, CDR2 SVGIG (reference sequence). CDR3 loop: CASTPDFNSPLHF. The CDR3 nucleotides are TGTGCCTCCACCCCGGACTTTAATTCACCCCTCCACTTT.

The gene calls are TRBV19 and TRBJ2-7; D possibly corresponds to TRBD1 (6 bases). The CDR3 contains 16 residues. V lost 1 base and J 2 bases, leaving 15 bases between the germline ends. In germline, CDR1 is LNHDA, CDR2 SQIVND (reference sequence). In DNA, the CDR3 is TGTGCCAGTAGTATAGGGGGGCAGGGACATGCCTACGAGCAGTACTTC. This translates into CASSIGGQGHAYEQYF.

In this sample, this clone turned up a few times. V gene TRBV27 combines with J gene TRBJ2-6; TRBD2 is a possible D gene (5 bases). The length of the CDR3 is 15 residues. Per the germline V gene, CDR1 is MNHEY and CDR2 is SMNVEV (reference sequence). V lost 5 bases and J lost 0, with 8 bases in between. In nucleotides, the CDR3 is TGTGCCAGCAGTCCCGGGGTCTCTGGGGCCAACGTCCTGACTTTC. Its translation: CASSPGVSGANVLTF.